A single sample is the source of the 26 T cell receptor beta chains below, sequenced in a study of T cells in localized non-small cell lung cancer (dated by TCRdb to the early 2020s). The library was generated by the immunoSEQ multiplex PCR assay. The clones in this table, taken by TCRdb from immuneACCESS, are in-frame only. Not every clone is retained; where verified, under half of the shortfall comes from an unresolved V gene, and the cause of the rest is unknown. In this sample the table shows over 3,500 clones, 31% of which occur a single time. The ten largest make up roughly 10% of the sample. The sample consisted of normal lung tissue next to the tumor, taken before any cancer treatment. All receptors come from a male donor aged 60 or over with stage III lung adenocarcinoma.

V is TRBV6-8 and J is TRBJ2-3; 11 positions agree with TRBD2. The junction had 5 bases not matched to a gene; V was cut back by 5 bases and J by 4 bases. The CDR3 length is 15 residues. Germline CDR1 and CDR2: MNHGY and SAAAGT. The CDR3: CASSTLAGGSDTQYF. The DNA of the CDR3 is TGTGCCAGCAGTACCTTAGCGGGAGGGTCAGATACGCAGTATTTT.

This clone qualifies as medium-sized. The chain is built from TRBV9 and TRBJ2-5, with 11 positions matching TRBD2. In germline, CDR1 is SGDLS, CDR2 YYNGEE. With V trimmed by 0 bases and J by 2 bases, 9 bases remained unmatched. The CDR3 is 18 residues long. CDR3 in DNA: TGTGCCAGCAGCGTAGTCCCCTCGACTAGCGGGGTGCAAGAGACCCAGTACTTC. This gives the protein CASSVVPSTSGVQETQYF.

This clone was seen more than once but under ten times. The DNA is left out, because the CDR3 cannot be placed on it with certainty; the CDR3 is given as TCRdb lists it. This chain links TRBV7-5 with TRBJ2-7; the table assigns TRBD1, which was not confirmed against the DNA. TRBV7-5 is termed a pseudogene. Termini included, the CDR3 measures 14 amino acids. The CDR3 loop reads CASSFGQGAAEQYF.

This clone was seen a handful of times. V gene TRBV6-8 combines with J gene TRBJ2-6; perhaps TRBD2 as D (7 bases). CDR1 is MNHGY, CDR2 SAAAGT, per germline. The CDR3 is 16 residues long. Between the trimmed V and J ends, which lost 7 bases and 2 bases, there was a span of 15 bases. The CDR3 region is CASTQGGGTGANVLTF. The CDR3 nucleotides are TGTGCCAGCACCCAGGGAGGGGGAACTGGGGCCAACGTCCTGACTTTC.

A single count supports this clone. This chain connects TRBV28 to TRBJ2-4, with D hard to call. The CDR3 runs to 12 residues. The germline gives CDR1 MDHEN, CDR2 SYDVKM. The V and J ends lost 4 bases and 3 bases respectively, with 4 bases between them. CDR3 loop: CASSSFKNIQYF. The CDR3 region has the DNA TGTGCCAGCAGTTCGTTCAAAAACATTCAGTACTTC.

This clone was recorded once. The gene calls are TRBV29-1 and TRBJ2-3; 11 bases line up with TRBD2. Looked up from germline, CDR1 is SQVTM and CDR2 is ANQGSEA. The V and J ends lost 3 bases and 4 bases, in that order; junction bases with no gene match: 12. This CDR3 region has 17 residues. The DNA for the CDR3 is TGCAGCGTTGACTTCGTAGCGGGAGGGCCGGGGGCAGATACGCAGTATTTT. Protein product: CSVDFVAGGPGADTQYF.

The chain has TRBV5-1 and TRBJ2-7, with D perhaps TRBD1 (6 bases). The CDR3 length is 14 residues. The germline V gene has CDR1 SGHRS and CDR2 YFSETQ. The V end lost 4 bases, the J end lost 4 bases, and 15 bases lay between the germline ends. CDR3 nucleotide sequence: TGCGCCAGCAGCCCTTCACAGGGTTGGTACGAGCAGTACTTC. This sequence encodes CASSPSQGWYEQYF.

This clone was counted between two and nine times. CDR3 nucleotides: TGTGCCAGTGGGTCGGTGGAAGGGACCGGTCAGCCCCAGCATTTT. Translating gives CASGSVEGTGQPQHF. This sequence joins TRBV19 and TRBJ1-5; D might be TRBD1 (5 bases). CDR3 size: 15 residues. Trimming shortened V by 8 bases and J by 6 bases, and 20 bases separated the two germline ends. Germline CDR1 and CDR2: LNHDA and SQIVND (reference sequence).

Sample share makes this clone medium-sized. This chain connects TRBV6-8 to TRBJ2-5, with D unclear. Looked up from germline, CDR1 is MNHGY and CDR2 is SAAAGT. Trimming pared 5 bases from V and 7 bases from J, leaving 11 bases between. The CDR3 consists of 12 residues. Here the CDR3 DNA reads TGTGCCAGCAGTCATCGAAGCGTGACCCAGTACTTC. Translation gives CASSHRSVTQYF.

The CDR3 DNA follows: TGTGCCAGCAGTTTCGTAGCGGGCACAGATACGCAGTATTTT. This codes for CASSFVAGTDTQYF. The V gene is TRBV28, the J gene TRBJ2-3, with D tentatively TRBD2 (6 bases). The V end lost 3 bases, the J end lost 1 base, and 8 bases lay between the germline ends. Germline values: CDR1 MDHEN, CDR2 SYDVKM. This CDR3 is 14 amino acids long. Based on the CDR3 plus reference TRBV28 and TRBJ2-3, the full variable domain is DVKVTQSSRYLVKRTGEKVFLECVQDMDHENMFWYRQDPGLGLRLIYFSYDVKMKEKGDIPEGYSVSREKKERFSLILESASTNQTSMYLCASSFVAGTDTQYFGPGTRLTVL.

The chain joins TRBV19 to TRBJ2-5; D tentatively reads TRBD1 or TRBD2 (5 bases each). Trimming removed 1 base from V and 3 bases from J, with 15 bases in between. CDR3 size: 16 residues. Germline loops: CDR1 LNHDA, CDR2 SQIVND (reference sequence). The CDR3 sequence is CASSIVGGPRKETQYF. The CDR3 region has the DNA TGTGCCAGTAGTATAGTTGGGGGTCCCCGAAAAGAGACCCAGTACTTC.

This clone rates as medium-sized. The chain has TRBV11-3 and TRBJ1-1, with D hard to call. The CDR3 consists of 14 residues. Germline-derived CDR1 and CDR2 are SGHNT and YENEEA. Deletions cut 2 bases from V and 2 bases from J, with 9 bases between. The CDR3 coding sequence is TGTGCCAGCAGCTTATCAGAATATAACACTGAAGCTTTCTTT. It is translated as CASSLSEYNTEAFF.

By its share, this clone is medium-sized. The chain uses TRBV11-3 and TRBJ2-1; the D gene is possibly TRBD2 (7 bases). V was shortened by 4 bases and J by 4 bases, with 11 bases between the two germline ends. CDR3 length: 14 amino acids. Germline lookup yields CDR1 SGHNT and CDR2 YENEEA. CDR3 bases: TGTGCCAGCAGCTGGCGGGGGCCTTACAATGAGCAGTTCTTC. Translation gives CASSWRGPYNEQFF. The entire variable domain, with the rest obtained from reference TRBV11-3 and TRBJ2-1, is as follows: EAGVVQSPRYKIIEKKQPVAFWCNPISGHNTLYWYLQNLGQGPELLIRYENEEAVDDSQLPKDRFSAERLKGVDSTLKIQPAELGDSAVYLCASSWRGPYNEQFFGPGTRLTVL.

The chain couples TRBV6-8 to TRBJ1-1, with TRBD1 identical over 7 bases. The J segment lost 4 bases and the V segment lost 6 bases, leaving 11 bases of the junction unmatched. Germline V lookup: CDR1 MNHGY, CDR2 SAAAGT. This CDR3 region has 15 residues. In DNA, the CDR3 is TGTGCCAGCAGACATATGACAGGGCGGGGCACTGAAGCTTTCTTT. This translates into CASRHMTGRGTEAFF.

The rearrangement joins TRBV30 to TRBJ2-5; maybe TRBD2 (6 bases). Germline CDR1 is GTSNPN and CDR2 is SVGIG (reference sequence). Trimming left V 2 bases short and J 0 bases short, with 16 bases between. This CDR3 has 16 amino acids. This CDR3 is CAWSKMGRGDQETQYF. CDR3 in DNA: TGTGCCTGGAGTAAGATGGGGCGGGGAGACCAAGAGACCCAGTACTTC.

This clone was seen a handful of times. The chain joins TRBV6-8 to TRBJ2-3; TRBD1 matches at 7 bases. CDR1 MNHGY and CDR2 SAAAGT come from the germline V gene. This CDR3 has 15 residues. V was pared by 7 bases and J by 0 bases, with 7 bases of the junction left unmatched. The CDR3 sequence: CASTTGTASTDTQYF. CDR3 DNA sequence: TGTGCCAGCACTACCGGGACAGCTAGCACAGATACGCAGTATTTT.

The chain is built from TRBV19 and TRBJ2-3; 11 bases are a match to TRBD1. The CDR3 extends over 16 amino acids. V gave up 4 bases and J gave up 4 bases; unmatched junction bases: 7. CDR1 is LNHDA and CDR2 is SQIVND in the germline V gene (reference sequence). DNA for the CDR3: TGTGCCAGTAGTACTCGGACAGGGGGCATCTCAGATACGCAGTATTTT. The encoded protein is CASSTRTGGISDTQYF.

This chain joins TRBV28 and TRBJ2-5; maybe TRBD2 (5 bases). CDR3 length: 16 residues. CDR1 MDHEN and CDR2 SYDVKM come from the germline V gene. Trimming pared 0 bases from V and 4 bases from J, leaving 15 bases between. In DNA, the CDR3 is TGTGCCAGCAGTTTATGGACGGGATTAGGTTTAGAGACCCAGTACTTC. This sequence encodes CASSLWTGLGLETQYF.

This clone has just a few counts. The chain links TRBV6-8 to TRBJ2-7, with 14 positions matching TRBD2. Trimming cost V 2 bases and J 5 bases; bases outside gene matches: 8. The germline gives CDR1 MNHGY, CDR2 SAAAGT. This CDR3 has 17 residues. CDR3 bases: TGTGCCAGCAGTTACGGGGGACTAGCGGGAGTTAGAGACGAGCAGTACTTC. Encoded protein: CASSYGGLAGVRDEQYF.

The rearrangement joins TRBV11-3 to TRBJ1-2, with a tentative D call TRBD1 (5 bases). Between the trimmed V and J ends, which lost 3 bases and 4 bases, there was a span of 18 bases. The germline CDR1 and CDR2 sequences are SGHNT and YENEEA. This CDR3 has 16 residues. The CDR3: CASSFQGGTSPYGYTF. The CDR3 nucleotides read TGTGCCAGCAGCTTTCAGGGAGGAACGTCCCCCTATGGCTACACCTTC.

This clone was seen a handful of times. The chain has TRBV1 and TRBJ2-1; the table calls TRBD1, which could not be checked here. TRBV1 is flagged as a pseudogene. The CDR3 loop spans 14 amino acids. The CDR3 coding sequence is TGCGCCAGCAGCCAAGATTTTGTGGGGCCTGAGCAGTTCTTC. Translating gives CASSQDFVGPEQFF.

The J gene is TRBJ1-1, the V gene TRBV11-3, with D unclear. CDR1 is SGHNT, CDR2 YENEEA, per germline. The CDR3 sequence is 14 residues long. The germline V and J ends were trimmed by 0 bases and 5 bases, with 10 bases remaining between them. This CDR3 reads CASSLEGVRTEAFF. DNA for the CDR3: TGTGCCAGCAGCTTAGAGGGCGTGAGAACTGAAGCTTTCTTT.

This clone appeared a few times. The rearrangement joins TRBV11-3 to TRBJ1-1; D is undetermined. CDR1 and CDR2 from the germline V gene are SGHNT and YENEEA. The CDR3 runs to 14 residues. V lost 5 bases, J lost 12 bases, and 22 bases lay in between. The CDR3 region is CASSPQWTGKKTFF. The CDR3 region has the DNA TGTGCCAGCAGCCCACAGTGGACTGGGAAGAAAACTTTCTTT. Full variable domain (outside the CDR3, taken from reference TRBV11-3 and TRBJ1-1): EAGVVQSPRYKIIEKKQPVAFWCNPISGHNTLYWYLQNLGQGPELLIRYENEEAVDDSQLPKDRFSAERLKGVDSTLKIQPAELGDSAVYLCASSPQWTGKKTFFGQGTRLTVV.

The chain employs TRBV11-3 and TRBJ2-1; 10 bases map to TRBD1. The CDR3 runs to 14 residues. Germline V lookup: CDR1 SGHNT, CDR2 YENEEA. Losses at the gene ends were 7 bases for V and 3 bases for J; bases not matched to a gene: 3. Written as DNA, the CDR3 is TGTGCCAGCAAGCGGGACAGGGGCTACAATGAGCAGTTCTTC. This sequence encodes CASKRDRGYNEQFF.

V gene TRBV14 combines with J gene TRBJ2-7; TRBD1 aligns across 8 bases. The germline CDR1 and CDR2 sequences are SGHDN and FVKESK. Germline trimming cut 11 bases from V and 4 bases from J; bases unmatched to any gene: 7. The CDR3 extends over 12 amino acids. This CDR3 reads CASGQGFYEQYF. The CDR3 nucleotides read TGTGCCTCCGGACAGGGCTTTTACGAGCAGTACTTC.

This clone was picked up a small number of times. V is TRBV19 and J is TRBJ2-2; weak D call: TRBD2 (6 bases). The CDR3 totals 15 residues. V gave up 1 base and J gave up 4 bases, with 10 bases separating them. The germline V gene encodes CDR1 LNHDA and CDR2 SQIVND (reference sequence). This CDR3 is CASSIGLGGTGELFF. The CDR3 DNA reads as TGTGCCAGTAGTATAGGATTGGGGGGCACCGGGGAGCTGTTTTTT.